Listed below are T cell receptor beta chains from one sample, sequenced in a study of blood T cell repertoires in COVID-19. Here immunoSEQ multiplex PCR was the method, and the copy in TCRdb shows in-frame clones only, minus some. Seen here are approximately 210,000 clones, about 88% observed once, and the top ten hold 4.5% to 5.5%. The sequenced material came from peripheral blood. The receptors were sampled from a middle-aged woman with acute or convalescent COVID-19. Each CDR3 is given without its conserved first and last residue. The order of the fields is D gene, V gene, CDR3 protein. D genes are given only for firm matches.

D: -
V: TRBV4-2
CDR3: ASSQDVTAGGELF

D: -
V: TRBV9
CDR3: ASSVGGGRLFYGYT

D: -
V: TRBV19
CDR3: ASSPFTGPYNSPLH

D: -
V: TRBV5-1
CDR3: ASSLAGEWGYT

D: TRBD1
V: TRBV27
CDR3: ASSHRQGPGSLH

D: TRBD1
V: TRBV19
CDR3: ASSMTGGNQPQH

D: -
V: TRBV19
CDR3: ASSPRTAGRNTIY

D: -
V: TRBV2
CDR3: ASSGDSGNQPQH

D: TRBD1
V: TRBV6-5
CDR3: ASRNGQGTEAF

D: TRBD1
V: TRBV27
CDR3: ASRPGGSFNQPQH

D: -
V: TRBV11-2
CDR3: ASSLGAGVGPQH

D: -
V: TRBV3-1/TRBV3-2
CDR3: ASSQEVAHMNTEAF

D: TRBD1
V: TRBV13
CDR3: ASSTRQGEVWETQY

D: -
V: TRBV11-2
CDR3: ASSFSNYGYT

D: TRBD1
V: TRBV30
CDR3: AWSVPKGAVFQPQH

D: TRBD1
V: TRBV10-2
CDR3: ASRDGTGVNYGYT

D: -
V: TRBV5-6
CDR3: ASSRVGGRRDGYT

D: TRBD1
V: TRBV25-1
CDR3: ASADRGLASPLH

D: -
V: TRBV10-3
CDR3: AITAGVGTEAF

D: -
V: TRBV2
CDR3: ASQSGYRNQPQH

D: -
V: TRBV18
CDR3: ASSPPSGRTEAF

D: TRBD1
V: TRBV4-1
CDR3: ASSPQQGPGNSPLH

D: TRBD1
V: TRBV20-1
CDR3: SASKTGVTTGELF

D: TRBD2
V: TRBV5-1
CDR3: ASSLSGTSGGLNTGELF

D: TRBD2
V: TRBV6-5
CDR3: ASTSGTDTQY

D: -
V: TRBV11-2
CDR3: ASSFVLADQETQY

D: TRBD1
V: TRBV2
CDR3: ASRTTGVRGEKLF

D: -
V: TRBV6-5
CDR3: ASSKRRAREAF

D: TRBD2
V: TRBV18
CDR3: ASVLAGGLDTQY